A single sample is the source of the 3 T cell receptor beta chains below, sequenced in a study of T-cell reconstitution after alpha-beta-depleted transplantation in children. Preparation of the TCRbeta library was carried out with unique molecular identifiers. Via MiXCR, TCRdb re-called the PCR reads, giving one row per CDR3 protein. This table has roughly 220,000 distinct CDR3 sequences, around 12% appearing once. The sequencing here drew on PBMCs from the stem cell graft donor, taken from the stem cell graft. These receptors came from a human donor who donated a stem cell graft to a child with acute lymphoblastic leukemia.

This clonotype has at least ten counts. The CDR3 reads CASRVLRAADSPLHF. As DNA, the CDR3 is TGTGCCAGCAGGGTGTTGCGGGCTGCGGATTCACCCCTCCACTTT. This sequence joins TRBV27 and TRBJ1-6; D gene ambiguous. Germline loops: CDR1 MNHEY, CDR2 SMNVEV (reference sequence). The CDR3 contains 15 residues. V was cut by 6 bases and J by 8 bases, with 17 bases left in between.

This clonotype was recorded many times. J is TRBJ2-4 and V is TRBV7-9; D not resolved. Germline values: CDR1 SEHNR, CDR2 FQNEAQ (reference sequence). The CDR3 is made up of 13 amino acids. The V end was cut by 2 bases, the J end by 8 bases, with 10 bases between. Written as DNA, the CDR3 is TGTGCCAGCAGCTTACCAGGTCAGGACATTCAGTACTTC. Protein sequence: CASSLPGQDIQYF.

This clonotype was observed many times. The V call is TRBV12-3 or TRBV12-4, the J call TRBJ2-7; TRBD2 is a possible D gene (5 bases). The V and J ends lost 6 bases and 2 bases respectively, with 14 bases between them. The CDR3 length is 14 residues. This CDR3 is CASSRTIGTYEQYF. The CDR3 region has the DNA TGTGCCAGCAGCCGTACTATCGGGACCTACGAGCAGTACTTC.